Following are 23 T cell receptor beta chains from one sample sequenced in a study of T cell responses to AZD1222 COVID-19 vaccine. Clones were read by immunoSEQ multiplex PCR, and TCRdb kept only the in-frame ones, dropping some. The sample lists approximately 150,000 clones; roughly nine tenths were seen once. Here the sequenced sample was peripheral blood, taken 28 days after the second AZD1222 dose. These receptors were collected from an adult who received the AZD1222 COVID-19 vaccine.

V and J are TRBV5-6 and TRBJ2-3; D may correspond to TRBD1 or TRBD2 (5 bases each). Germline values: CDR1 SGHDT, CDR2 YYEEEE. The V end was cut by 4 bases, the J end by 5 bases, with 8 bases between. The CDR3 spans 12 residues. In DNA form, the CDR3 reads TGTGCCAGCAGCGGGGGTGGAGATACGCAGTATTTT. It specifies CASSGGGDTQYF.

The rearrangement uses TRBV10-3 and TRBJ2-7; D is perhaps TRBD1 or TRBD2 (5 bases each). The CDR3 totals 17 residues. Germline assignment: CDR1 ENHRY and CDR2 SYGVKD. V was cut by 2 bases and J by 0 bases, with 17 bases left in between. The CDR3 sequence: CAISEPRGRQSSYEQYF. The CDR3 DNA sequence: TGTGCCATCAGTGAGCCCCGAGGGAGACAGAGCTCCTACGAGCAGTACTTC.

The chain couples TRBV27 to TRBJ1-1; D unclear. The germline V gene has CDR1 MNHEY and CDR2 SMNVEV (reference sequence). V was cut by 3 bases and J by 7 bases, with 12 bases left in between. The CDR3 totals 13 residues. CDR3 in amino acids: CASSFSGFVEAFF. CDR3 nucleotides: TGTGCCAGCAGTTTTTCGGGGTTTGTTGAAGCTTTCTTT.

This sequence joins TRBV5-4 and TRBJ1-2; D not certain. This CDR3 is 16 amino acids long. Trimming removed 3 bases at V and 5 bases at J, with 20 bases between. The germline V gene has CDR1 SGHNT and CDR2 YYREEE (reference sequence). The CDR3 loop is CASSSGGTDGNYGYTF. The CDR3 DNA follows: TGTGCCAGCAGCTCCGGAGGTACAGACGGCAATTATGGCTACACCTTC.

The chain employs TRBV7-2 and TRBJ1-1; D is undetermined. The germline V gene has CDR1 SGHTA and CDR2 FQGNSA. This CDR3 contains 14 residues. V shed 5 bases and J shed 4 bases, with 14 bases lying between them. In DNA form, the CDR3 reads TGTGCCAGCAGCCTCGGCTGGGAGGGCACTGAAGCTTTCTTT. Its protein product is CASSLGWEGTEAFF. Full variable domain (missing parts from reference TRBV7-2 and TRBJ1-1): GAGVSQSPSNKVTEKGKDVELRCDPISGHTALYWYRQSLGQGLEFLIYFQGNSAPDKSGLPSDRFSAERTGGSVSTLTIQRTQQEDSAVYLCASSLGWEGTEAFFGQGTRLTVV.

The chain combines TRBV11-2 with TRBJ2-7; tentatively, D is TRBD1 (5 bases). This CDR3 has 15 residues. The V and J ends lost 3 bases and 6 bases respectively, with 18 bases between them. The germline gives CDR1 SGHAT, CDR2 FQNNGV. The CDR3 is CASSFLDSPTAEQYF. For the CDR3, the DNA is TGTGCCAGCAGCTTTTTAGACAGCCCCACGGCCGAGCAGTACTTC.

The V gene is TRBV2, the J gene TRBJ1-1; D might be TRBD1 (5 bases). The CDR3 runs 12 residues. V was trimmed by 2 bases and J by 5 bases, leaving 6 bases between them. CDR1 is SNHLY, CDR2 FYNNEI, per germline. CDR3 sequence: CASSEPGTEAFF. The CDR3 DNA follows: TGTGCCAGCAGTGAACCAGGGACTGAAGCTTTCTTT.

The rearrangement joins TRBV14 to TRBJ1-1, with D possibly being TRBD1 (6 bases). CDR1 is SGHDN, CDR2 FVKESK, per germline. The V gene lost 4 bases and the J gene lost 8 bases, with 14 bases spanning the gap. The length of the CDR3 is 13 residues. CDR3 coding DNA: TGTGCCAGCAGCCCGGTGTGGAGGGGGGAAGCTTTCTTT. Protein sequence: CASSPVWRGEAFF.

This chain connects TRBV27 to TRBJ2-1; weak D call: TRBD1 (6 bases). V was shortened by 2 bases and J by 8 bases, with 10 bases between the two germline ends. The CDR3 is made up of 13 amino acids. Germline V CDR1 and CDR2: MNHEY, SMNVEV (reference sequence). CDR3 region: CASSLDRLDEQFF. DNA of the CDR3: TGTGCCAGCAGTTTAGACAGGTTGGATGAGCAGTTCTTC.

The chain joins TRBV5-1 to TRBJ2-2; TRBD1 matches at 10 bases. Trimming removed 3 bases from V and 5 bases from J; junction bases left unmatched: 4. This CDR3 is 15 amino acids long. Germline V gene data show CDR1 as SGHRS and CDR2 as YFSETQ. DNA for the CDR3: TGCGCCAGCAGCTCGGGACAGGGGTTAACCGGGGAGCTGTTTTTT. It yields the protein CASSSGQGLTGELFF.

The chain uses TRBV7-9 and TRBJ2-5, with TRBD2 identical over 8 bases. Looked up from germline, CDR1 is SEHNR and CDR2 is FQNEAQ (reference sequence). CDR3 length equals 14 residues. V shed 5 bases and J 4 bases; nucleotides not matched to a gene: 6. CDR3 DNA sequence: TGTGCCAGCAGCGTACGGGAGGGCCTAGAGACCCAGTACTTC. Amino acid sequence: CASSVREGLETQYF.

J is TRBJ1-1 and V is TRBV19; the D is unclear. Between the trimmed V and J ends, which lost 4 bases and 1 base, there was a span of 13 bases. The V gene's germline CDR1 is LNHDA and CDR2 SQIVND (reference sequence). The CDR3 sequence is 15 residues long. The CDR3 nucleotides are TGTGCCAGTAGTACAGAGGGCAGGTCGAACACTGAAGCTTTCTTT. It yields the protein CASSTEGRSNTEAFF.

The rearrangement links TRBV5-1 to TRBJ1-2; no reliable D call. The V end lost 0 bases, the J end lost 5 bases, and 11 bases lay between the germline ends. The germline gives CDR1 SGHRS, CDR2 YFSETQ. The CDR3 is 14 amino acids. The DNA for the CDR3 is TGCGCCAGCAGCTTGGATTACAGCTTTTATGGCTACACCTTC. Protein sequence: CASSLDYSFYGYTF.

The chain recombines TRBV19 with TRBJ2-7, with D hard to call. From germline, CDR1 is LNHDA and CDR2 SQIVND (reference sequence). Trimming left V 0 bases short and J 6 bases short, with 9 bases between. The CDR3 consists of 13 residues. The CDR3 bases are TGTGCCAGTAGTATAGATTCGAACAGCGAGCAGTACGTC. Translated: CASSIDSNSEQYV.

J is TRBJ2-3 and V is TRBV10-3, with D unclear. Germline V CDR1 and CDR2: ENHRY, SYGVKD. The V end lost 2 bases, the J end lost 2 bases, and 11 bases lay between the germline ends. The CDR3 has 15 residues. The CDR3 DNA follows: TGTGCCATCAGTGAGATGACTCGAAACACAGATACGCAGTATTTT. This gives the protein CAISEMTRNTDTQYF.

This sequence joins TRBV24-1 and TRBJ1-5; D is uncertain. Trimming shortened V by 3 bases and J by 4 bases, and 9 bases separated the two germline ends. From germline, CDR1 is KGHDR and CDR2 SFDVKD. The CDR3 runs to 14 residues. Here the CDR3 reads CATSDVGVNQPQHF. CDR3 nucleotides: TGTGCCACCAGTGATGTAGGAGTAAATCAGCCCCAGCATTTT.

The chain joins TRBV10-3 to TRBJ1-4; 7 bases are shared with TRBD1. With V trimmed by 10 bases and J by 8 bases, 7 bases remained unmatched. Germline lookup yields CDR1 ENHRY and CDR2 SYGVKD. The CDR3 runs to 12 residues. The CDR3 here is CATQGTDEKLFF. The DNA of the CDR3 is TGTGCCACCCAGGGGACAGACGAAAAACTGTTTTTT.

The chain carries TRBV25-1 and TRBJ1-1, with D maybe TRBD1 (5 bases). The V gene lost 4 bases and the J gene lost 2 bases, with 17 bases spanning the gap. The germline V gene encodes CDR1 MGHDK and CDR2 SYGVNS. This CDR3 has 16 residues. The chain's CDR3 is CASSANPGTENTEAFF. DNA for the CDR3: TGTGCCAGCAGTGCTAATCCCGGGACTGAAAACACTGAAGCTTTCTTT.

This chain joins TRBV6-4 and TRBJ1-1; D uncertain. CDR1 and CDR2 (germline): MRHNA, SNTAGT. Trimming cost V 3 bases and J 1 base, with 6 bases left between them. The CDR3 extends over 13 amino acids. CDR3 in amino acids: CASSEYKNTEAFF. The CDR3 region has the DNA TGTGCCAGCAGTGAATATAAGAACACTGAAGCTTTCTTT.

As DNA, the CDR3 is TGTGCCAGCTCAAAGACAGGAGATAGCAATCAGCCCCAGCATTTT. Translating it yields CASSKTGDSNQPQHF. The chain has TRBV18 and TRBJ1-5; D might be TRBD1 (6 bases). The CDR3 spans 15 residues. Between the trimmed V and J ends, which lost 5 bases and 0 bases, there was a span of 11 bases. From germline, CDR1 is KGHSH and CDR2 LQKENI.

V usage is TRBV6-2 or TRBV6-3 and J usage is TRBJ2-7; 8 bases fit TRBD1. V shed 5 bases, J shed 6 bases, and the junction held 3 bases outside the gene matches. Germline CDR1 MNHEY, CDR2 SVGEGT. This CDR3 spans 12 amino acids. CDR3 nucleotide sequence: TGTGCCAGCAGTCGGACAGGGATCGAGCAGTACGTC. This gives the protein CASSRTGIEQYV.

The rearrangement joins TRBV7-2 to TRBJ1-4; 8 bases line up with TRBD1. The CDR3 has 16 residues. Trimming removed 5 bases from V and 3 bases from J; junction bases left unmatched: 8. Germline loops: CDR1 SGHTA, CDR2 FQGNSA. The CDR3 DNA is TGTGCCAGCAGCCTCCGACAGGGGAGGGCTAATGAAAAACTGTTTTTT. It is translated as CASSLRQGRANEKLFF.

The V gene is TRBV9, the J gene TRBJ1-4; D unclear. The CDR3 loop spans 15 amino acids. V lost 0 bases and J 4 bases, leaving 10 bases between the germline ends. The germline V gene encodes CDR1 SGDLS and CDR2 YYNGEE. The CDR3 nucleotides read TGTGCCAGCAGCGTAGGGACCGCTTATAATGAAAAACTGTTTTTT. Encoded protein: CASSVGTAYNEKLFF.